This T cell receptor beta chain was sequenced in a study of cytomegalovirus exposure and HLA in healthy donors. Comment on this clone: Its antigen is still unknown.

Regarding the study as a whole: A later analysis found most CMV-associated TCR beta chains apparently HLA-restricted. In a later analysis, V- and J-gene trimming of beta chains associated with a DCLRE1C missense variant, replicated independently. In a later analysis, common viral pathogens appeared linked to several of the most significant clusters.

From germline, CDR1 is SEHNR and CDR2 FQNEAQ (reference sequence). The CDR3 consists of 14 residues. Trimming removed 5 bases from V and 4 bases from J, with 12 bases in between. PCR employed 60 Vbeta and 13 Jbeta primers. Sequencing used immunoSEQ multiplex PCR; TCRdb keeps in-frame clones, though not all of them. In the table there are around 100,000 clones, 76% of which are singletons. Donors counted as nominally healthy when sampled, yet unrecorded immune exposures were likely. The V call is TRBV7-9, the J call TRBJ1-5, with a possible D match to TRBD1 (5 bases). The clonotype was recovered from a young woman in good health and CMV-seropositive. Source material: PBMCs. CDR3 nucleotide sequence: TGTGCCAGCAGCCCGGGGGGGGGAAATCAGCCCCAGCATTTT. Its translation: CASSPGGGNQPQHF. Filled out from reference TRBV7-9 and TRBJ1-5, the complete variable domain reads DTGVSQNPRHKITKRGQNVTFRCDPISEHNRLYWYRQTLGQGPEFLTYFQNEAQLEKSRLLSDRFSAERPKGSFSTLEIQRTEQGDSAMYLCASSPGGGNQPQHFGDGTRLSIL.